This T cell receptor beta chain was retrieved from a study of OX40 agonist ivuxolimab in advanced cancers. Assay: immunoSEQ multiplex PCR; the TCRdb copy retains only in-frame clones and omits some. Here the sample spans approximately 66,000 clones, around 87% being singletons. The V gene's germline CDR1 is SGHRS and CDR2 YFSETQ. CDR3 length: 16 amino acids. The sample in question was CD4+ or CD8+ T cells sorted from blood, obtained in a trial of the OX40 agonist ivuxolimab. The TCR comes from an adult with an advanced solid tumor such as melanoma, head and neck, liver or kidney cancer. This chain uses TRBV5-1 with TRBJ2-5; TRBD1 is a possible D gene (7 bases). The J call is uncertain, as TRBJ2-7 better fits the DNA end. CDR3 sequence (DNA): TGCGCCAGCACCGAGTCGGGACAGACGAAGGGAGGCGAGCAGTACTTC. It specifies CASTESGQTKGGEQYF.